This T cell receptor beta chain appears in the sequencing data of a study of T cell responses to AZD1222 COVID-19 vaccine. Germline values: CDR1 LNHDA, CDR2 SQIVND (reference sequence). The CDR3 loop spans 14 amino acids. V lost 3 bases and J 5 bases, leaving 13 bases between the germline ends. Using immunoSEQ multiplex PCR, the repertoire was profiled, and TCRdb retains in-frame clones only, with some absent. This repertoire shows around 130,000 clones, about 88% found once; its top ten account for around 20%. The sequenced sample was peripheral blood, obtained on day 0 of MenACWY control vaccination. The clonotype originates from an adult in good health. The chain combines TRBV19 with TRBJ2-5; D possibly corresponds to TRBD1 (5 bases). Here the CDR3 DNA reads TGTGCCAGTAGTATGGGCAGGGTGGACGAGACCCAGTACTTC. It codes for CASSMGRVDETQYF.